The 16 T cell receptor beta chains listed next were all sequenced from one sample in a study of relationships among human T cell subsets listed by TCRdb under 2010. The library was obtained by multiplex PCR. The run used a 454 GS FLX. Semiquantitative ARM-PCR was used to amplify the TCR alpha and beta CDR3 regions from mRNA. ARM-PCR used tagged nested gene-specific primers, after which communal superprimers carried out exponential amplification. TCRdb itself trimmed the public reads at Q25 with fastp, ran MiXCR and retained productive beta chains. Duplicate CDR3 protein sequences are folded into a single record with the most common DNA and genes. The sample includes approximately 15,000 distinct CDR3 sequences, with roughly three fifths observed a single time. The top ten clonotypes cover approximately 2.3% of the sample. Starting from positively selected CD4+ cells, anti-CD25 beads were used to select CD4+CD25+ regulatory T cells.

The specimen sequenced was Tregs sorted from blood. The receptors originated from a man aged 40-55 years in good health.

The V and J genes are TRBV28 and TRBJ2-7; maybe TRBD1 (6 bases). Germline V gene data show CDR1 as MDHEN and CDR2 as SYDVKM. This CDR3 region has 13 residues. V gave up 5 bases and J gave up 1 base, with 9 bases separating them. DNA for the CDR3: TGTGCCAGCAGTGGGGACACATCCTACGAGCAGTACTTC. This gives the protein CASSGDTSYEQYF. Full variable domain (remainder filled in from reference TRBV28 and TRBJ2-7): DVKVTQSSRYLVKRTGEKVFLECVQDMDHENMFWYRQDPGLGLRLIYFSYDVKMKEKGDIPEGYSVSREKKERFSLILESASTNQTSMYLCASSGDTSYEQYFGPGTRLTVT.

The CDR3 spells CASSLDLALEAFF. The CDR3 DNA follows: TGTGCCAGCAGCTTAGATCTGGCCCTTGAAGCTTTCTTT. This chain uses TRBV11-2 with TRBJ1-1, with unresolved D. CDR1 SGHAT and CDR2 FQNNGV come from the germline V gene. The CDR3 is made up of 13 amino acids. V was trimmed by 0 bases and J by 7 bases, leaving 9 bases between them. Drawing the rest from reference TRBV11-2 and TRBJ1-1, the complete variable domain is EAGVAQSPRYKIIEKRQSVAFWCNPISGHATLYWYQQILGQGPKLLIQFQNNGVVDDSQLPKDRFSAERLKGVDSTLKIQPAKLEDSAVYLCASSLDLALEAFFGQGTRLTVV.

This clonotype was seen once. This chain links TRBV19 with TRBJ2-4; 9 nucleotides match TRBD1. There are 12 residues in the CDR3. V shed 5 bases and J 7 bases; nucleotides not matched to a gene: 0. Germline V gives CDR1 LNHDA, CDR2 SQIVND (reference sequence). CDR3 residues: CASSGTGNIQYF. CDR3 in DNA: TGTGCCAGTAGTGGGACAGGGAACATTCAGTACTTC.

There are a few counts of this clonotype. The chain couples TRBV12-3 or TRBV12-4 to TRBJ2-3, with D perhaps matching TRBD1 (6 bases). The CDR3 runs 13 residues. The V end lost 2 bases, the J end lost 5 bases, and 8 bases lay between the germline ends. The CDR3 DNA is TGTGCCAGCAGTTTAAGGGGGAGAGATACGCAGTATTTT. Translating gives CASSLRGRDTQYF.

This sequence joins TRBV7-9 and TRBJ2-3, with TRBD2 matching over 12 bases. From germline, CDR1 is SEHNR and CDR2 FQNEAQ (reference sequence). Unmatched junction bases numbered 6, after V lost 5 bases and J lost 3 bases. CDR3 length equals 16 residues. The CDR3 DNA is TGTGCCAGCAGCGCAGGACTAGCGGGGACGACAGATACGCAGTATTTT. This codes for CASSAGLAGTTDTQYF.

The rearrangement joins TRBV28 to TRBJ1-2, with D hard to call. There are 13 residues in the CDR3. The V gene's germline CDR1 is MDHEN and CDR2 SYDVKM. Deletions cut 1 base from V and 3 bases from J, with 6 bases between. The CDR3 region is CASSLFQDYGYTF. The CDR3 coding sequence is TGTGCCAGCAGTTTATTCCAAGACTATGGCTACACCTTC.

This clonotype came up a few times. V is TRBV18 and J is TRBJ2-1; tentatively, D is TRBD1 (6 bases). The CDR3 loop spans 16 amino acids. Trimming pared 4 bases from V and 8 bases from J, leaving 21 bases between. Germline V gene sequence: CDR1 KGHSH, CDR2 LQKENI. The CDR3 DNA reads as TGTGCCAGCTCACGGTTCCCCGGGACACCGCTCGATGAGCAGTTCTTC. Encoded protein: CASSRFPGTPLDEQFF. Together with reference TRBV18 and TRBJ2-1, the CDR3 gives the full variable domain: NAGVMQNPRHLVRRRGQEARLRCSPMKGHSHVYWYRQLPEEGLKFMVYLQKENIIDESGMPKERFSAEFPKEGPSILRIQQVVRGDSAAYFCASSRFPGTPLDEQFFGPGTRLTVL.

This clonotype was seen only a few times. As DNA, the CDR3 is TGTGCCAGCAGCTCCGGGACTAGCGGCTACGAGCAGTACTTC. It specifies CASSSGTSGYEQYF. J is TRBJ2-7 and V is TRBV7-6; 11 positions agree with TRBD2. This CDR3 is 14 amino acids long. Trimming at V came to 4 bases and at J to 3 bases, leaving 2 bases not matched to a gene. Germline V gives CDR1 SGHVS, CDR2 FNYEAQ.

The chain links TRBV20-1 to TRBJ2-5; D uncertain. CDR1 DFQATT and CDR2 SNEGSKA come from the germline V gene (reference sequence). Trimming removed 3 bases from V and 5 bases from J, with 16 bases in between. This CDR3 region has 14 residues. CDR3 loop: CSASVGSLMETQYF. CDR3 in DNA: TGCAGTGCTAGCGTGGGGTCCCTAATGGAGACCCAGTACTTC.

This sequence joins TRBV11-2 and TRBJ2-2; D may be TRBD2 (5 bases). The CDR3 spans 14 residues. The ends were cut back, 7 bases at V and 6 bases at J, with 15 bases in the middle. Germline V CDR1 and CDR2: SGHAT, FQNNGV. The CDR3 coding sequence is TGTGCCAGCACTCCCGGGGTCCACGCCGGGGAGCTGTTTTTT. Its translation: CASTPGVHAGELFF.

The chain combines TRBV6-6 with TRBJ2-1; D is undetermined. The CDR3 runs 16 residues. Trimming shortened V by 4 bases and J by 0 bases, and 13 bases separated the two germline ends. Germline V lookup: CDR1 MNHNY, CDR2 SVGAGI (reference sequence). The CDR3 bases are TGTGCCAGCAGTTTCGGTTCTCATCTCTCCTACAATGAGCAGTTCTTC. This encodes CASSFGSHLSYNEQFF.

The chain carries TRBV7-3 and TRBJ2-7, with TRBD2 as a possible D gene (5 bases). The CDR3 spans 15 residues. V was cut by 2 bases and J by 2 bases, with 13 bases left in between. The germline V gene has CDR1 SGHTA and CDR2 FQGTGA. The CDR3 DNA reads TGTGCCAGCAGCTTAGTGCCTAGCAGGACCTACGAGCAGTACTTC. This translates into CASSLVPSRTYEQYF.

The chain uses TRBV20-1 and TRBJ2-7; possibly TRBD1 for D (5 bases). Germline V lookup: CDR1 DFQATT, CDR2 SNEGSKA (reference sequence). The germline V and J ends were trimmed by 7 bases and 7 bases, with 14 bases remaining between them. The CDR3 loop spans 11 amino acids. DNA of the CDR3: TGCAGTGTTGCTAGGGGTGGAGAGCAGTACTTC. Residues: CSVARGGEQYF.

The gene calls are TRBV10-3 and TRBJ2-7, with D possibly TRBD1 on 6 matching bases. Deletions cut 0 bases from V and 7 bases from J, with 19 bases between. Germline loops: CDR1 ENHRY, CDR2 SYGVKD. The CDR3 length is 16 residues. In DNA, the CDR3 is TGTGCCATCAGTGAGTCGCCTCCCTACAGGGACGGGGAGCAGTACTTC. It translates to CAISESPPYRDGEQYF.

The rearrangement joins TRBV27 to TRBJ1-5; D remains unclear. From germline, CDR1 is MNHEY and CDR2 SMNVEV (reference sequence). This CDR3 is 13 amino acids long. Trimming left V 5 bases short and J 7 bases short, with 12 bases between. This chain's CDR3 is CASSLRVGQPQHF. CDR3 DNA: TGTGCCAGCAGTCTTAGGGTTGGGCAGCCCCAGCATTTT.

V usage is TRBV6-5 and J usage is TRBJ2-3, with 8 bases identical to TRBD2. V shed 4 bases and J 5 bases; nucleotides not matched to a gene: 8. Germline V lookup: CDR1 MNHEY, CDR2 SVGAGI. This CDR3 region has 15 residues. This CDR3 is CASSLEAGEGDTQYF. CDR3 nucleotide sequence: TGTGCCAGCAGTTTAGAAGCGGGAGAGGGAGATACGCAGTATTTT.